The rows below give T cell receptor beta chains drawn from one sample of a study of identical twins. Using its own MiXCR run on the 5' RACE reads, TCRdb lists one record per CDR3 protein. The sample gives 1,800,000 or so distinct CDR3 sequences, roughly 35% of which show up once; around 0.3% is in the top ten. Sequencing was done on a sample of cord blood. These receptors all stem from a newborn girl in good health. The CDR3 runs from the conserved cysteine through the conserved F or W. Each record gives: clone size, D gene, J gene, V gene, CDR3 DNA, CDR3 protein. D genes are given only for firm matches. Expanded clones are given a class, and other clones once, few, many or no size at all.

clone_size: .
d_call: .
j_call: TRBJ2-1
v_call: TRBV20-1
cdr3_nt: TGCAGTGCTAGTACGGGGATCTACAATGAGCAGTTCTTC
cdr3_aa: CSASTGIYNEQFF

clone_size: .
d_call: .
j_call: TRBJ2-2
v_call: TRBV12-3/TRBV12-4
cdr3_nt: TGTGCCAGCAGTTTCCGCGGAGGGCCAGGCGGGGAGCTGTTTTTT
cdr3_aa: CASSFRGGPGGELFF

clone_size: many
d_call: .
j_call: TRBJ2-7
v_call: TRBV5-6
cdr3_nt: TGTGCCAGCAGGAGGAGGGGGAGCTCCTACGAGCAGTACTTC
cdr3_aa: CASRRRGSSYEQYF

clone_size: .
d_call: .
j_call: TRBJ2-5
v_call: TRBV5-6
cdr3_nt: TGTGCCAGCAGCTTTGGTGGCGGACAAGGCTCCTACAATGAGCAGTACTTC
cdr3_aa: CASSFGGGQGSYNEQYF

clone_size: many
d_call: .
j_call: TRBJ2-7
v_call: TRBV4-1
cdr3_nt: TGCGCCAGCAGCCAACTAGCGAGCTCCTACGAGCAGTACTTC
cdr3_aa: CASSQLASSYEQYF

clone_size: few
d_call: .
j_call: TRBJ1-5
v_call: TRBV27
cdr3_nt: TGTGCCAGCAGTTTATCGAGGGGGGGCGGCAATCAGCCCCAGCATTTT
cdr3_aa: CASSLSRGGGNQPQHF

clone_size: many
d_call: .
j_call: TRBJ2-3
v_call: TRBV5-1
cdr3_nt: TGTGCCAGCAGCTTAGCGCTAGCCGGGGATACGCAGTATTTT
cdr3_aa: CASSLALAGDTQYF

clone_size: once
d_call: TRBD2
j_call: TRBJ2-7
v_call: TRBV10-3
cdr3_nt: TGTGCCGGGGCACGGACTAGCGGGTCCTACGAGCAGTACTTC
cdr3_aa: CAGARTSGSYEQYF

clone_size: few
d_call: .
j_call: TRBJ1-5
v_call: TRBV6-5
cdr3_nt: TGTGCCAGCAGTGCTCAAGGGACGAATCAGCCCCAGCATTTT
cdr3_aa: CASSAQGTNQPQHF

clone_size: .
d_call: .
j_call: TRBJ2-7
v_call: TRBV5-6
cdr3_nt: TGTGTCAGCAGCTTGGTGTACGAGCAGTACTTC
cdr3_aa: CVSSLVYEQYF

clone_size: .
d_call: .
j_call: TRBJ1-1
v_call: TRBV10-3
cdr3_nt: TGTGCCATCAGTGAGTCGAAATCTGGTGAAGCTTTCTTT
cdr3_aa: CAISESKSGEAFF

clone_size: .
d_call: .
j_call: TRBJ2-5
v_call: TRBV10-3
cdr3_nt: TGTGCCATCGGGGGGGCCAGAGAGACCCAGTACTTC
cdr3_aa: CAIGGARETQYF

clone_size: .
d_call: .
j_call: TRBJ2-7
v_call: TRBV7-2
cdr3_nt: TGTGCCAGCAGCTTAGCGGGGACTTGGGGATCCTACGAGCAGTACTTC
cdr3_aa: CASSLAGTWGSYEQYF

clone_size: few
d_call: TRBD1
j_call: TRBJ1-1
v_call: TRBV6-1
cdr3_nt: TGTGCCAGCAGCCGTAGAAGGACAGGGAACGGAATGAACACTGAAGCTTTCTTT
cdr3_aa: CASSRRRTGNGMNTEAFF

clone_size: many
d_call: TRBD2
j_call: TRBJ2-3
v_call: TRBV29-1
cdr3_nt: TGCAGCGTTCTTCCCGTAGCGGGAGACGGGAGTACGCAGTATTTT
cdr3_aa: CSVLPVAGDGSTQYF

clone_size: .
d_call: .
j_call: TRBJ2-3
v_call: TRBV28
cdr3_nt: TGTGCCAGCAGAGAGGTTTTTACGCAGTATTTT
cdr3_aa: CASREVFTQYF

clone_size: .
d_call: TRBD1
j_call: TRBJ2-1
v_call: TRBV11-2
cdr3_nt: TGTGCCAGCAGCTTAGCGGGGTGGACAGGTCCTTCAGGGGACAATGAGCAGTTCTTC
cdr3_aa: CASSLAGWTGPSGDNEQFF

clone_size: few
d_call: TRBD1
j_call: TRBJ2-1
v_call: TRBV12-3/TRBV12-4
cdr3_nt: TGTGCCAGCAGACCCGACAGGGGGCCGCAGTTCTTC
cdr3_aa: CASRPDRGPQFF

clone_size: .
d_call: .
j_call: TRBJ2-7
v_call: TRBV27
cdr3_nt: TGTGCCAGCAATTTACTGGGGGCTACTCCCTACGAGCAGTACTTC
cdr3_aa: CASNLLGATPYEQYF

clone_size: many
d_call: .
j_call: TRBJ2-7
v_call: TRBV12-3/TRBV12-4
cdr3_nt: TGTGCCAGCGGCACCCCAGGGATACACGAGCAGTACTTC
cdr3_aa: CASGTPGIHEQYF

clone_size: .
d_call: .
j_call: TRBJ2-7
v_call: TRBV27
cdr3_nt: TGTGCCAGCACCCTATCCCCCTTTTACGAGCAGTACTTC
cdr3_aa: CASTLSPFYEQYF

clone_size: .
d_call: TRBD1
j_call: TRBJ1-5
v_call: TRBV20-1
cdr3_nt: TGCAGTGCTAAACAGGGGAGGGATCAGCCCCAGCATTTT
cdr3_aa: CSAKQGRDQPQHF

clone_size: .
d_call: TRBD1
j_call: TRBJ2-7
v_call: TRBV12-3/TRBV12-4
cdr3_nt: TGTGCCAGCAGTGACAGGGGGATTGGCTACGAGCAGTACTTC
cdr3_aa: CASSDRGIGYEQYF

clone_size: .
d_call: .
j_call: TRBJ2-1
v_call: TRBV4-1
cdr3_nt: TGCGCCAGCAGCCTGGGGAGGGGGCGGCGTTACAATGAGCAGTTCTTC
cdr3_aa: CASSLGRGRRYNEQFF

clone_size: few
d_call: .
j_call: TRBJ1-5
v_call: TRBV12-3/TRBV12-4
cdr3_nt: TGTGCCGTAGGGGGGGGCGCGGGGCCCCAGCATTTT
cdr3_aa: CAVGGGAGPQHF

clone_size: .
d_call: .
j_call: TRBJ2-4
v_call: TRBV28
cdr3_nt: TGTGCCAGCAGGGTACTAGGTGGGAACATTCAGTACTTC
cdr3_aa: CASRVLGGNIQYF

clone_size: .
d_call: TRBD1
j_call: TRBJ1-5
v_call: TRBV28
cdr3_nt: TGTGCCAGCAGTTTGGTCCGCAGGGGGCAGGGGCAGCCCCAGCATTTT
cdr3_aa: CASSLVRRGQGQPQHF

clone_size: few
d_call: .
j_call: TRBJ2-1
v_call: TRBV6-5
cdr3_nt: TGTGCCAGCAGTTACGTCGGGACACCTTACAATGAGCAGTTCTTC
cdr3_aa: CASSYVGTPYNEQFF

clone_size: .
d_call: TRBD2
j_call: TRBJ2-1
v_call: TRBV14
cdr3_nt: TGTGCCAGCAGCCAAGTGTGGCCAATAGCGGGAGCGCCCCATGAGCAGTTCTTC
cdr3_aa: CASSQVWPIAGAPHEQFF

clone_size: few
d_call: .
j_call: TRBJ2-7
v_call: TRBV19
cdr3_nt: TGTGCCAGTAGGTCTTCGGCGGACGAGCAGTACTTC
cdr3_aa: CASRSSADEQYF

clone_size: few
d_call: TRBD1
j_call: TRBJ2-7
v_call: TRBV2
cdr3_nt: TGTGCCAGCAGTGAGGGGGGACAGGACAACTTTTACGAGCAGTACTTC
cdr3_aa: CASSEGGQDNFYEQYF

clone_size: .
d_call: TRBD1
j_call: TRBJ2-3
v_call: TRBV5-1
cdr3_nt: TGCGCCAGCAGCTCGGGACAGACAGCAGATACGCAGTATTTT
cdr3_aa: CASSSGQTADTQYF

clone_size: few
d_call: TRBD1
j_call: TRBJ2-6
v_call: TRBV29-1
cdr3_nt: TGCAGCGGTTCCGGGACAGAGCACTCTGGGGCCAACGTCCTGACTTTC
cdr3_aa: CSGSGTEHSGANVLTF

clone_size: .
d_call: .
j_call: TRBJ2-7
v_call: TRBV7-2
cdr3_nt: TGTGCCAGCAGCTTAGCAGCGGGTAATATGAACGAGCAGTACTTC
cdr3_aa: CASSLAAGNMNEQYF

clone_size: .
d_call: .
j_call: TRBJ2-7
v_call: TRBV18
cdr3_nt: TGTGCCAGCTCACCGCCCGACAGGTCTCCCTACGAGCAGTACTTC
cdr3_aa: CASSPPDRSPYEQYF

clone_size: few
d_call: TRBD2
j_call: TRBJ2-7
v_call: TRBV7-9
cdr3_nt: TGTGCCAGCAGCTGGAAGGGACTAGCGGGTGCGAGCTCCTACGAGCAGTACTTC
cdr3_aa: CASSWKGLAGASSYEQYF

clone_size: .
d_call: TRBD1
j_call: TRBJ1-1
v_call: TRBV7-9
cdr3_nt: TGTGCCAGCAGCTTGGGACAGGACAACACTGAAGCTTTCTTT
cdr3_aa: CASSLGQDNTEAFF

clone_size: .
d_call: TRBD2
j_call: TRBJ2-7
v_call: TRBV25-1
cdr3_nt: TGTGCCAGCAGCGAGACTAGCGGGAGCTCCTACAATGAGCAGTACTTC
cdr3_aa: CASSETSGSSYNEQYF

clone_size: few
d_call: .
j_call: TRBJ1-2
v_call: TRBV20-1
cdr3_nt: TGCAGTGCCCTTTTGACGGGGGGCGGCTACACCTTC
cdr3_aa: CSALLTGGGYTF

clone_size: few
d_call: .
j_call: TRBJ2-7
v_call: TRBV20-1
cdr3_nt: TGCAGTGCTCGGACAAACTACCCCTACGAGCAGTACTTC
cdr3_aa: CSARTNYPYEQYF

clone_size: .
d_call: .
j_call: TRBJ2-3
v_call: TRBV6-5
cdr3_nt: TGTGCCAGCAGTTACTCGACAGTAATGCGCACAGATACGCAGTATTTT
cdr3_aa: CASSYSTVMRTDTQYF

clone_size: .
d_call: .
j_call: TRBJ1-1
v_call: TRBV20-1
cdr3_nt: TGCAGTGCTAAAAGGGGACGGCTGAACACTGAAGCTTTCTTT
cdr3_aa: CSAKRGRLNTEAFF

clone_size: .
d_call: .
j_call: TRBJ2-7
v_call: TRBV20-1
cdr3_nt: TGCAGTGCTAGAGTAGGGGCTAGCAGCCTCTACGAGCAGTACTTC
cdr3_aa: CSARVGASSLYEQYF

clone_size: few
d_call: TRBD2
j_call: TRBJ2-1
v_call: TRBV20-1
cdr3_nt: TGCAGTGCTAGAGATATGGTTGGGACTAGCGGGTCCTACAATGAGCAGTTCTTC
cdr3_aa: CSARDMVGTSGSYNEQFF

clone_size: .
d_call: TRBD2
j_call: TRBJ2-1
v_call: TRBV6-5
cdr3_nt: TGTGCCAGCAGAGAGACTAGCGGGAGGCTCAATGAGCAGTTCTTC
cdr3_aa: CASRETSGRLNEQFF

clone_size: many
d_call: .
j_call: TRBJ2-2
v_call: TRBV28
cdr3_nt: TGTGCCAGCAGTTTCCCCAACACCGGGGAGCTGTTTTTT
cdr3_aa: CASSFPNTGELFF

clone_size: .
d_call: TRBD1
j_call: TRBJ1-5
v_call: TRBV7-7
cdr3_nt: TGTGCTCGAGGGGACAGAACTGGAAATCAGCCCCAGCATTTT
cdr3_aa: CARGDRTGNQPQHF

clone_size: few
d_call: .
j_call: TRBJ2-2
v_call: TRBV3-1
cdr3_nt: TGTGCCAGCAGCCGGTCCTTAGGTATCACCGGGGAGCTGTTTTTT
cdr3_aa: CASSRSLGITGELFF

clone_size: few
d_call: .
j_call: TRBJ2-1
v_call: TRBV18
cdr3_nt: TGTGCCAGCTCACCAGGACCCGGTGACGGGAATGAGCAGTTCTTC
cdr3_aa: CASSPGPGDGNEQFF

clone_size: .
d_call: .
j_call: TRBJ2-1
v_call: TRBV10-3
cdr3_nt: TGTGCCATCAGCGGAGCGGGCACCTACAATGAGCAGTTCTTC
cdr3_aa: CAISGAGTYNEQFF

clone_size: .
d_call: TRBD2
j_call: TRBJ2-7
v_call: TRBV24-1
cdr3_nt: TGTGCCACCGGACCATTACTAGCGGGTAGGTCTCGGGAGCAGTACTTC
cdr3_aa: CATGPLLAGRSREQYF

clone_size: .
d_call: TRBD2
j_call: TRBJ2-7
v_call: TRBV2
cdr3_nt: TGTGCCAGCACCGAAGGTCTAGCGGGAACCAATGAGCAGTACTTC
cdr3_aa: CASTEGLAGTNEQYF

clone_size: few
d_call: .
j_call: TRBJ1-5
v_call: TRBV6-1
cdr3_nt: TGTGCCAGCATTGGACGGAAAGATCAGCCCCAGCATTTT
cdr3_aa: CASIGRKDQPQHF

clone_size: .
d_call: .
j_call: TRBJ1-1
v_call: TRBV6-6
cdr3_nt: TGTGCCAGCAACTCCACGACGGGAACGGCTTTCTTT
cdr3_aa: CASNSTTGTAFF

clone_size: .
d_call: TRBD2
j_call: TRBJ2-3
v_call: TRBV5-5
cdr3_nt: TGTGCCAGCAGCCGGGGACTAAAACTGACAGATACGCAGTATTTT
cdr3_aa: CASSRGLKLTDTQYF

clone_size: .
d_call: .
j_call: TRBJ1-4
v_call: TRBV6-5
cdr3_nt: TGTGCCAGCAACTTCGGGCCGCATAATGAAAAACTGTTTTTT
cdr3_aa: CASNFGPHNEKLFF

clone_size: .
d_call: .
j_call: TRBJ2-3
v_call: TRBV27
cdr3_nt: TGTGCCAGCAGTTTTAAGGCGGGACGGAAGGGCACAGATACGCAGTATTTT
cdr3_aa: CASSFKAGRKGTDTQYF

clone_size: few
d_call: .
j_call: TRBJ1-4
v_call: TRBV5-1
cdr3_nt: TGCGCCAGCTCCTGGGAGGGGAATGAAAAACTGTTTTTT
cdr3_aa: CASSWEGNEKLFF

clone_size: .
d_call: .
j_call: TRBJ2-6
v_call: TRBV27
cdr3_nt: TGTGCCAGCAGTCCTCCTACAGGGACTGGGGCCAACGTCCTGACTTTC
cdr3_aa: CASSPPTGTGANVLTF

clone_size: few
d_call: TRBD1
j_call: TRBJ2-3
v_call: TRBV6-6
cdr3_nt: TGTGCCAGCAGTTGGGACAGGGGCGGGGATACGCAGTATTTT
cdr3_aa: CASSWDRGGDTQYF